This is a list of T cell receptor beta chains from one sample in a study of identical twins. TCRdb re-called the 5' RACE reads with MiXCR, one entry per CDR3 protein. The table records a few hundred thousand distinct CDR3 sequences, approximately 9.1% of them present only once. Sequenced material: naive T cells sorted from blood. The receptors come from a woman in her forties or fifties in good health. The CDR3 runs from the conserved cysteine through the conserved F or W.

TRBJ1-2,TRBV6-5,CASMGTDVFNYGYTF
TRBJ2-1,TRBV29-1,CSVDRGGGSYNEQFF
TRBJ2-1,TRBV20-1,CSAGQGNEQFF
TRBJ2-7,TRBV12-5,CASGFVPGAGEGEQYF
TRBJ2-2,TRBV12-5,CASAGVLHTGELFF
TRBJ2-1,TRBV29-1,CRTGTRNEQFF
TRBJ2-5,TRBV9,CASSVESAGGAETQYF
TRBJ2-1,TRBV5-5,CASSRLAGFYNEQFF
TRBJ2-5,TRBV4-2,CASSQGPASGSGETQYF
TRBJ2-1,TRBV5-1,CASSWDRVEQFF
TRBJ2-3,TRBV5-1,CASSSGRAIGTDTQYF
TRBJ2-1,TRBV7-3,CASRSLSRAEQFF
TRBJ2-1,TRBV20-1,CSARDTERLYNEQFF
TRBJ1-2,TRBV20-1,CSLRAGTGRGYTF
TRBJ2-7,TRBV20-1,CSARDRAGDPYEQYF
TRBJ2-7,TRBV6-6,CASSPNGDEQYF
TRBJ1-2,TRBV21-1,CASSKVGTVYGYTF
TRBJ1-1,TRBV5-1,CASSLEWGDTEAFF
TRBJ2-1,TRBV12-3/TRBV12-4,CASSSSTSVEQFF
TRBJ1-3,TRBV29-1,CSVEDRENTIYF
TRBJ2-1,TRBV12-3/TRBV12-4,CASSFSGGNDEQFF
TRBJ1-2,TRBV5-1,CASSYDGGGYGYTF
TRBJ2-5,TRBV5-1,CASSLEGGGETQYF
TRBJ1-2,TRBV15,CATSRRGRAQGDYGYTF
TRBJ2-7,TRBV29-1,CSGQGERGEQYF
TRBJ2-1,TRBV12-3/TRBV12-4,CASSATGLGYNEQFF
TRBJ1-6,TRBV9,CASSPEAGGGTLHF
TRBJ2-3,TRBV5-6,CASSPPSYKDTQYF
TRBJ2-7,TRBV12-3/TRBV12-4,CASSLSRGRAEQYF
TRBJ2-3,TRBV20-1,CSAGPLAGVGTDTQYF
TRBJ2-7,TRBV18,CASSPGDSYEQYF
TRBJ2-1,TRBV5-1,CASSLESGGPYNEQFF
TRBJ2-5,TRBV4-1,CASSLFGTPGQETQYF
TRBJ1-1,TRBV11-3,CASSPSAGTKTEAFF
TRBJ2-5,TRBV6-6,CASSYPAGHEETQYF
TRBJ2-5,TRBV5-1,CASSLVGQGQETQYF
TRBJ2-3,TRBV14,CASSQQVADTQYF
TRBJ2-3,TRBV7-8,CASSLIRLSTDTQYF
TRBJ2-3,TRBV12-5,CASGAEGLVSDTQYF